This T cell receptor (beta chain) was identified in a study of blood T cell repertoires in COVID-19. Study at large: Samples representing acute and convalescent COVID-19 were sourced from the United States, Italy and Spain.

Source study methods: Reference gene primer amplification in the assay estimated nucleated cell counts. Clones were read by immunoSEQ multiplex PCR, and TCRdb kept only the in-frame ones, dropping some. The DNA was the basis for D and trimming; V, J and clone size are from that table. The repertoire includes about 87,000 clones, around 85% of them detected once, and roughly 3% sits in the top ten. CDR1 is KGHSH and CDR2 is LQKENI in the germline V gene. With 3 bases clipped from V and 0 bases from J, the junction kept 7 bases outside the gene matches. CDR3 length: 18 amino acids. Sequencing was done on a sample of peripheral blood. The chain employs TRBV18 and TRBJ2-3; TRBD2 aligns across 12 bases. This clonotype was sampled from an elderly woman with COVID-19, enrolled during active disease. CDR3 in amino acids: CASSPLAGGPLSTDTQYF. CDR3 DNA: TGTGCCAGCTCACCCCTAGCGGGGGGGCCGTTGAGCACAGATACGCAGTATTTT.